The entry that follows covers one T cell receptor beta chain sequence. Its antigen remains unknown. This record comes from a study of T cell responses to AZD1222 COVID-19 vaccine. The study, taken as a whole, reports: Spike-specific TCR repertoires showed rising breadth and depth after two AZD1222 doses.

The method was immunoSEQ multiplex PCR; TCRdb's version includes in-frame clones alone and lacks a portion of them. In the table there are 100,000 to 150,000 clones, roughly nine tenths of which are singletons. V was cut by 2 bases and J by 6 bases, with 13 bases left in between. Per the germline V gene, CDR1 is MNHNY and CDR2 is SVGAGI (reference sequence). This CDR3 has 14 amino acids. The J gene is TRBJ2-5, the V gene TRBV6-6; D may match TRBD1 or TRBD2 (5 bases each). The clonotype comes from an adult in good health. Material: peripheral blood, obtained on day 0 of AZD1222 vaccination. The CDR3 DNA reads TGTGCCAGCAGTTACAAGGTGGGGGATAAGACCCAGTACTTC. The encoded protein is CASSYKVGDKTQYF.